The T cell receptor beta chain under discussion was sequenced for a study of cytomegalovirus exposure and HLA in healthy donors (dated by TCRdb to the late 2010s). Study-level background: According to an earlier analysis of 450 to 650 of the donors, 150 million to 200 million T cells yielded 95 million to 140 million unique TCR beta sequences and approximately 300 Gb of sequence data. An early release covering roughly 600 HLA-typed donors comprised around 300 gigabases of sequencing data and tens of millions of unique TCR sequences. Among the approximately 430 genotyped donors, around 81% belonged to the genetic ancestry cluster associated with self-reported Caucasian donors. The study aimed to test whether cataloging public T cell receptors could reveal signatures of past pathogen exposure. The T cell repertoires of under 750 subjects were profiled by immunosequencing and related to cytomegalovirus serostatus. A separate validation cohort of approximately 130 different subjects was used in addition to the 666-subject first cohort. The study combined high-throughput TCR immunosequencing, statistical association of individual TCRs with disease status, and machine learning to predict cytomegalovirus infection status. In a later analysis, previously published TCR beta repertoires from fewer than 750 donors were re-analyzed and high-resolution HLA genotyping was added so that TCR occurrence patterns could be studied. The later analysis used no new phenotypic data to find candidate immune exposures, relying instead on TCR beta sequences and their occurrence across donors. An earlier analysis of 587 of the donors applied high-throughput TCR beta sequencing to assess whether each TCR beta V gene segment acted as functional or pseudogenic. Donor age, sex, ethnicity and CMV serostatus were compiled alongside the repertoire data. In a later genetic analysis, genome-wide SNP genotypes for about 55% of the roughly 670 donors were used, and that subset was treated as a discovery cohort. Every repertoire in the discovery cohort had been generated on one and the same sequencing platform. HLA typing included class I and class II loci at four-digit resolution. The number of donors typed differed by locus, with roughly 629-640 for A, B, C, DRB1 and DQB1, over 500 for DQA1, over 600 for DPA1, and around 460 for DPB1. Roughly five DR-DQ haplotypes were handled as single units for association and clustering, since linkage in the cohort was strong. Across 300 to 400 genotyped donors of the cohort, an average of about 250,000 unique TCR beta nucleotide sequences per donor were sequenced, and 15% to 20% of those sequences were non-productive.

In total, approximately 690 healthy bone marrow donors made up the cohort. Cohort members were all nominally healthy when sampled, although unrecorded immune exposures were likely present. The donor tested CMV seronegative, placing the donor among the roughly 350 seronegative members of the cohort. A peripheral blood sample was provided by each donor, and peripheral blood mononuclear cells were used for TCR beta sequencing. Genomic DNA was extracted from the blood cell samples with the Qiagen DNeasy Blood Extraction Kit. Of note for this clone: Its binding antigen is unknown.

Library generation was performed with the immunoSEQ multiplex PCR assay. For the multiplex PCR, a mixture combining 60 forward primers for TCR Vbeta segments and 13 reverse primers for TCR Jbeta segments was used. Amplification of the CDR3 region of rearranged TCR beta genes was performed with a multiplex PCR assay on genomic DNA. The Illumina HiSeq System was used to sequence the amplified TCR beta libraries as 87-base-pair reads. For the original study's pipeline: A later analysis counted approximately 84 million unique TCR beta chains across the 550 to 750 repertoires, and 9 million to 14 million of these chains were shared by at least two donors. Raw reads were error-corrected and collapsed into unique sequences by a nearest-neighbor algorithm in which closely related sequences were merged to remove PCR and sequencing errors. To assign V, D and J gene segments, CDR3 sequences were aligned to IMGT reference sequences. Each retained sequence needed at least a six-nucleotide match to both a V gene segment and a J gene segment. Rearrangements were classified as productive when the CDR3 lacked stop codons and remained in frame with V and J, and all other rearrangements were classified as non-productive. Following IMGT convention, CDR3 was defined as the stretch from the second conserved V-encoded cysteine to the conserved J-encoded phenylalanine. The earlier analysis of about 590 of the donors excluded sequences that lacked an unambiguous match to a single V gene segment. In an earlier analysis of approximately 500 of the donors, a V segment was called functional when productive rearrangements were above 56.7%, and segregating when the standard deviation between donors exceeded 5%. A statistical classification framework was developed to diagnose cytomegalovirus status using the catalog of TCR beta chain sequences. A later analysis assigned V and J genes by comparing TCR nucleotide sequences with IMGT/GENE-DB human TR gene sequences. The TCRdist pipeline was used in a later analysis to assign CDR3 sequences and most-parsimonious VDJ recombination scenarios. In a later analysis, each TCR beta chain was defined by its CDR3 amino acid sequence together with its V-gene family, and reads lacking a unique V-gene family were excluded. A later analysis removed 550 to 650 highly shared, low-generation-probability nucleotide sequences to deal with suspected cross-contamination and a sequencing artifact. In a later analysis, a clonal expansion index for each public chain was calculated from normalized within-repertoire ranks of inferred template counts. In a later analysis, generation probabilities were computed with a VDJ recombination model fitted to out-of-frame rearrangements, and the resulting probabilities were checked against IGoR. Hypergeometric tests were used in a later analysis to score TCR-TCR, TCR-HLA and TCR-CMV co-occurrence, with a repertoire-size bias correction applied to the TCR pairs. In a later analysis, false discovery rates were estimated by permuting HLA or CMV assignments 20 times. In a later analysis, co-occurring TCRs were grouped using DBSCAN, and TCRdist sequence similarity was added for clustering within HLA-allele-positive subsets. Repertoires with fewer than 30,000 or more than 120,000 public chains, plus five repertoires with anomalous nucleotide sharing, were excluded from co-occurrence clustering. The table was pulled from immuneACCESS by TCRdb, which kept in-frame rearrangements only. Such tables lose some clones; where checked, under half of the loss comes from unresolved V genes, and the rest has no known cause. From that table come the V and J calls and clone size; the DNA was used to work out D and trimming. This sample's table contains 130,000 to 150,000 clones. The ten largest clones represent less than 3.5% of the sample.

Broader findings and caveats from the paper: In a later analysis, TCR association rates were found to vary across HLA loci, with the most associated TCRs seen for DRB1 alleles and the fewest for HLA-C alleles. Compared with the roughly 670-donor mean, donors in an Asian-associated ancestry cluster had fewer N-insertions in productive TCRs, according to a later genetic analysis. Assigning TCR associations to individual alleles was difficult when HLA alleles, especially DR and DQ, strongly co-occurred. A cluster of highly shared sequence variants was judged likely to represent a technical artifact of the sequencing pipeline. The classifier was reported to diagnose cytomegalovirus status with high specificity and sensitivity in both the original and validation cohorts. A further reported finding was that TCR beta sequences accurately predicted the HLA-A and HLA-B alleles for most subjects in the first cohort. Specific HLA alleles were associated with around 18,000 TCR beta sequences at a false discovery rate of 0.05 in a later analysis. The authors suggested that the approach could potentially be generalized to other disease states and immunological phenotypes. A few of the identified cytomegalovirus-associated TCR beta chains were confirmed in vitro to be specific for cytomegalovirus antigens. About 17 rarely observed V segments, including chromosome 9 orphons, were excluded from the earlier analysis of a few hundred of the donors because counts were too low. In a later analysis, several top co-occurrence clusters were reported to appear linked to parvovirus B19, influenza, CMV and Epstein-Barr virus. In a later genetic analysis, a missense DCLRE1C variant was associated with V-gene and J-gene trimming of TCR beta chains, and the association was replicated in an independent cohort. A later analysis found that HLA-associated TCR beta chains were more clonally expanded and had lower generation probabilities than equally common non-associated chains. Sequencing depth was assumed to be roughly uniform across donors in the presence/absence analyses, though that assumption may not hold. In an earlier analysis of some 550 of the donors, most TCR beta V segments were observed in productive rearrangements about 90% or about 30% of the time, broadly matching IMGT annotations. According to a later analysis, most CMV-associated TCR beta chains appeared to be HLA-restricted, and the HLA associations seemed to be driven largely by CMV exposure. Because HLA typing was unavailable for some donors at each locus, only the typed subset was used in association tests. In the study, 150 to 200 TCR beta chains were listed as associated with cytomegalovirus. While some public TCRs were present in many individuals, most TCR sequences turned up only very rarely across donors. Linkage disequilibrium might explain the correlated functional status among segregating V segments, but an unknown experimental factor could not be ruled out. CMV serostatus was the only immune exposure information available for the cohort. Because the 87-base-pair reads could not distinguish some IMGT-functional V segments, including TRBV6-2 and TRBV6-3, those segments were excluded. This cohort had only TCR beta chains sequenced, and the lack of alpha or paired-chain data limited which features could be detected.

V lost 4 bases and J lost 1 base; the stretch between them is 14 bases long. CDR1 and CDR2, looked up from the germline V gene, are LGHNA and YSLEER. Inclusive of the bounding cysteine and phenylalanine, the CDR3 is 15 residues long. Left in the record is the CDR3 DNA by itself, 45 bases read in frame from the first base. Specimen: PBMCs. The chain was built from TRBV4-3 and TRBJ2-7; matching of 6 bases hints at TRBD1 as the D gene. This clonotype was sampled from a man aged 35 to 55 in good health and CMV-seronegative. The DNA sequence is TGCGCCAGCAGCCTAGTCCGGGACAATTCCTACGAGCAGTACTTC. It translates to CASSLVRDNSYEQYF.